These T cell receptor beta chains were read from a single sample in a study of T cell changes during pregnancy in multiple sclerosis. Sequencing used immunoSEQ multiplex PCR; TCRdb keeps in-frame clones, though not all of them. The sample has 60,000 or so clones; 91% are singletons. The sample here was CD4+ T cells from peripheral blood mononuclear cells, taken after pregnancy. Receptors originate from a female donor in good health, enrolled as a control in a pregnancy study. Each CDR3 is given with its conserved first and last residue. D genes are given only for firm matches. Where a row states a size, it is once, few, many or the class of an expanded clone; other rows omit it.

V gene,D gene,J gene,clone size,CDR3 DNA,CDR3 protein
TRBV29-1,NA,TRBJ1-1,NA,TGCAGCGGGGGGGTGGGGGAGGGCACTGAAGCTTTCTTT,CSGGVGEGTEAFF
TRBV14,TRBD1,TRBJ2-3,NA,TGTGCCAGCAGCCAACTCGCAGGGGGCGGCACAGATACGCAGTATTTT,CASSQLAGGGTDTQYF
TRBV5-1,NA,TRBJ1-4,NA,TGCGCCAGCACCGACGACAGCGCTAATGAAAAACTGTTTTTT,CASTDDSANEKLFF
TRBV6-6,NA,TRBJ1-2,NA,TGTGCCAGCAGTTACCATAACTATGGCTACACCTTC,CASSYHNYGYTF
TRBV12-1,NA,TRBJ2-6,NA,TGTGCCAGCAGCTTTCACATAGGACAAAGTCGGGCCAACGTCCTGACTTTC,CASSFHIGQSRANVLTF
TRBV6-5,NA,TRBJ2-1,NA,TGTGCCAGCACCTCACTCAATGAGCAGTTCTTC,CASTSLNEQFF
TRBV7-3,TRBD1,TRBJ1-1,NA,TGTGCCAGCAGCCTCGACCCCGGGACAGGGAGATACACTGAAGCTTTCTTT,CASSLDPGTGRYTEAFF
TRBV23-1,NA,TRBJ2-5,NA,TGCGCCAGCAGTCAATCAGCGGGCCCAGAGACCCAGTACTTC,CASSQSAGPETQYF
TRBV4-3,TRBD1,TRBJ2-3,NA,TGCGCCAGCAGCCAGGCAGGGGGTGGGACGCAGTATTTT,CASSQAGGGTQYF
TRBV21-1,NA,TRBJ1-5,NA,TGTGCCAGCAGCAAAGAGAGGGTGCCCCAGCATTTT,CASSKERVPQHF
TRBV7-3,NA,TRBJ2-4,once,TGTGCCAGCAGCCAACCAGGGACAGCGGGCTACCGCATTCAGTACTTC,CASSQPGTAGYRIQYF
TRBV7-8,TRBD1,TRBJ1-1,NA,TGTGCCAGCAGCCCATCGACAGGGGGGTATACTGAAGCTTTCTTT,CASSPSTGGYTEAFF
TRBV9,NA,TRBJ2-7,NA,TGTGCCAGCAGCGTCGACGTTGGGCTCTCCTACGAGCAGTACTTC,CASSVDVGLSYEQYF
TRBV15,NA,TRBJ1-1,NA,TGTGCCACCAGGGAGACAGTGAACACTGAAGCTTTCTTT,CATRETVNTEAFF
TRBV21-1,NA,TRBJ2-3,NA,TGTGCCAGCAGCAAAGAGCAGCGGGGATTCACAGATACGCAGTATTTT,CASSKEQRGFTDTQYF
TRBV12-5,NA,TRBJ1-1,once,TGTGCTAGTGCCGACAGGAACACTGAAGCTTTCTTT,CASADRNTEAFF
TRBV7-2,TRBD1,TRBJ2-1,NA,TGTGCCAGCAGCTTTGGACAGGGGGCACATGAGCAGTTCTTC,CASSFGQGAHEQFF